The source of this T cell receptor (beta chain) is a study of OX40 agonist ivuxolimab in advanced cancers. Sequenced by immunoSEQ multiplex PCR; TCRdb stores in-frame clones only, minus some. Of tens of thousands of clones listed, approximately 90% were seen once; the top ten hold more than 0.8%. V lost 0 bases and J lost 6; bases outside the gene matches: 6. CDR3 length equals 15 residues. Germline values: CDR1 MNHEY, CDR2 SVGAGI. The V gene is TRBV6-5, the J gene TRBJ2-7; TRBD2 matches 9 bases. The source of this sequence is an adult with an advanced solid tumor such as melanoma, head and neck, liver or kidney cancer. The sample here was CD4+ or CD8+ T cells sorted from blood, taken in a trial of the OX40 agonist ivuxolimab. The CDR3 protein is CASSYSAGGPGEQYF. The CDR3 DNA reads TGTGCCAGCAGTTACTCGGCGGGAGGGCCGGGCGAGCAGTACTTC.